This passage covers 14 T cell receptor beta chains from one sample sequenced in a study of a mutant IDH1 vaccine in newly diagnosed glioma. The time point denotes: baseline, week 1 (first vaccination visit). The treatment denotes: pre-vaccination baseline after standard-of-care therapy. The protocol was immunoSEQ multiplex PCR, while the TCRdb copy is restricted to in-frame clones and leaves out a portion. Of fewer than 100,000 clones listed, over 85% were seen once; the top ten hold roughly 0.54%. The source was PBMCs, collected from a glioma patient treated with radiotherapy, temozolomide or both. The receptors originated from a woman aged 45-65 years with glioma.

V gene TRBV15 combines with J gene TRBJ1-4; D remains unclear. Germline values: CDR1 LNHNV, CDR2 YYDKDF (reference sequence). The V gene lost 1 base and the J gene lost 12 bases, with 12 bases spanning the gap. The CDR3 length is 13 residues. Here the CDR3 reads CATSRVEGSELFF. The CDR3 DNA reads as TGTGCCACCAGCAGAGTGGAGGGATCTGAACTGTTTTTT.

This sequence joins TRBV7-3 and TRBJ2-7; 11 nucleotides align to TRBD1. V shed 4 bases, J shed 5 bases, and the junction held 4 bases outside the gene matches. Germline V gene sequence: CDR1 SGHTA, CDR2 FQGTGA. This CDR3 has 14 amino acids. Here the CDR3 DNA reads TGTGCCAGCAGCTACTGGGGACAGGGGGACGAGCAGTACTTC. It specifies CASSYWGQGDEQYF.

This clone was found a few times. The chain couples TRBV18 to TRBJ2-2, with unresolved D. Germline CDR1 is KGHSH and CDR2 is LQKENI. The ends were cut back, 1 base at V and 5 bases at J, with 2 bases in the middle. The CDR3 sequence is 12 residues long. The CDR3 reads CASSPRTGELFF. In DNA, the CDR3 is TGTGCCAGCTCACCACGAACCGGGGAGCTGTTTTTT.

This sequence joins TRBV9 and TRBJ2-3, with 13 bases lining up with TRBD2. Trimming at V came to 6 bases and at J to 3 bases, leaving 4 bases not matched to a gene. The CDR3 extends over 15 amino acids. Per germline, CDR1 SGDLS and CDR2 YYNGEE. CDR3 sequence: CASTKTSGRTDTQYF. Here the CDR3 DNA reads TGTGCCAGCACCAAGACTAGCGGGAGGACAGATACGCAGTATTTT.

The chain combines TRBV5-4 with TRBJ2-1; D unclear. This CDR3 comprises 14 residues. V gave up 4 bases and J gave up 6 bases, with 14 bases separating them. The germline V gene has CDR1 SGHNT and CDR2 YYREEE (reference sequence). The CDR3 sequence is CASSKQVVSNEQFF. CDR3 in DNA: TGTGCCAGCAGCAAGCAAGTCGTCTCCAATGAGCAGTTCTTC.

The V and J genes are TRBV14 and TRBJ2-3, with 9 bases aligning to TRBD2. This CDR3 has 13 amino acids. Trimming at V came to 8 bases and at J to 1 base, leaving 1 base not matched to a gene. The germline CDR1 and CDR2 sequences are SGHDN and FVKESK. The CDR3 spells CASRTSGTDTQYF. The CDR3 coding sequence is TGTGCCAGCCGGACTAGCGGCACAGATACGCAGTATTTT.

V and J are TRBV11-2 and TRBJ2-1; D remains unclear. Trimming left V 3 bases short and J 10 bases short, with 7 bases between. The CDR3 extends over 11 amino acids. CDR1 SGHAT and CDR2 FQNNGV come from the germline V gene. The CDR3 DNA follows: TGTGCCAGCAGCTTTGGTCGGGAGCAGTTCTTC. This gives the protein CASSFGREQFF. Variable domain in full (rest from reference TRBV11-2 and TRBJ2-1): EAGVAQSPRYKIIEKRQSVAFWCNPISGHATLYWYQQILGQGPKLLIQFQNNGVVDDSQLPKDRFSAERLKGVDSTLKIQPAKLEDSAVYLCASSFGREQFFGPGTRLTVL.

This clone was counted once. The CDR3 loop is CASTDRGTEAFF. The CDR3, as DNA: TGTGCCAGCACGGACAGGGGGACGGAAGCTTTCTTT. The rearrangement uses TRBV18 and TRBJ1-1, with 10 bases identical to TRBD1. The V segment lost 8 bases and the J segment 8 bases; nucleotides outside the gene matches: 5. The CDR3 length is 12 residues. The germline V gene has CDR1 KGHSH and CDR2 LQKENI.

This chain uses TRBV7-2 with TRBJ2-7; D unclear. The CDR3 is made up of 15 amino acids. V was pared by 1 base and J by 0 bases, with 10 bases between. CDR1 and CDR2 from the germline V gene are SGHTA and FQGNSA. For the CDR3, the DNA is TGTGCCAGCAGCTTAGTGACTGTACGCTCCTACGAGCAGTACTTC. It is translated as CASSLVTVRSYEQYF.

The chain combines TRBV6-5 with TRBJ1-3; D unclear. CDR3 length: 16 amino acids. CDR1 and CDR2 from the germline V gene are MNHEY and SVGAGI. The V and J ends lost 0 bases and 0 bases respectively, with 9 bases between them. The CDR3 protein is CASSYSILRSGNTIYF. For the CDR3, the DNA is TGTGCCAGCAGTTACTCTATCCTACGCTCTGGAAACACCATATATTTT.

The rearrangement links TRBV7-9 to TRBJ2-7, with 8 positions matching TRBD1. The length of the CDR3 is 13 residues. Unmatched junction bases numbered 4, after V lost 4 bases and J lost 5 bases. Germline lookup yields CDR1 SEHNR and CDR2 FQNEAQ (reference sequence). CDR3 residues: CASSWTGLDEQYF. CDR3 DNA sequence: TGTGCCAGCAGCTGGACAGGGCTAGACGAGCAGTACTTC.

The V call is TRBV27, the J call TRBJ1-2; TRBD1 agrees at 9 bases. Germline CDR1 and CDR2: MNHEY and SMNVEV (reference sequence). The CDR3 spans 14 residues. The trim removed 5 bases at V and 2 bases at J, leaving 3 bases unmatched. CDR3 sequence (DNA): TGTGCCAGCAGTCCGGGACAGGGAAACTATGGCTACACCTTC. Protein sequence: CASSPGQGNYGYTF.

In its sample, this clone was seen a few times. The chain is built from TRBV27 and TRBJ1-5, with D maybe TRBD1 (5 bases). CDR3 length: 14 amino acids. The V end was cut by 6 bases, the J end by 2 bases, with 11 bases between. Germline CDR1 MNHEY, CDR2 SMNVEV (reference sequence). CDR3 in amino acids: CASSRVEGNQPQHF. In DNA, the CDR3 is TGTGCCAGCAGCAGGGTGGAAGGCAATCAGCCCCAGCATTTT.

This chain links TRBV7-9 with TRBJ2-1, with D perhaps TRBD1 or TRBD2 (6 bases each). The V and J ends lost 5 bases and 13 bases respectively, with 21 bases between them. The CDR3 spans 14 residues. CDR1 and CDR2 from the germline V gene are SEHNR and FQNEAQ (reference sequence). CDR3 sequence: CASSPTGAKAEQFF. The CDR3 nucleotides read TGTGCCAGCAGCCCGACGGGGGCGAAGGCGGAACAGTTCTTC.